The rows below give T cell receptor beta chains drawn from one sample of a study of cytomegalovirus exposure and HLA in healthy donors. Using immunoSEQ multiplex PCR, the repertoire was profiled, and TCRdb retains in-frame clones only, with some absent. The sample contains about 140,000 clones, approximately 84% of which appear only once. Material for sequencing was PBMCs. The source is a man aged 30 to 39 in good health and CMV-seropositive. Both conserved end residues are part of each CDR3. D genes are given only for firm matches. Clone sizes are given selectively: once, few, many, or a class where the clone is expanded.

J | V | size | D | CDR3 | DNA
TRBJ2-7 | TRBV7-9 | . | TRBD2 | CASSRPSGGNYEQYF | TGTGCCAGCAGCCGACCTAGCGGGGGAAACTACGAGCAGTACTTC
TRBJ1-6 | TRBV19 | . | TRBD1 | CATQGGYNSPLHF | TGTGCCACCCAGGGGGGATATAATTCACCCCTCCACTTT
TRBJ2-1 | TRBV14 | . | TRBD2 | CASSQDGTSGRATEQFF | TGTGCCAGCAGCCAAGATGGGACTAGCGGGAGGGCCACTGAGCAGTTCTTC
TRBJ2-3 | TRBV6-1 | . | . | CASSEVSSGADTQYF | TGTGCCAGCAGTGAAGTCTCGTCAGGGGCGGATACGCAGTATTTT
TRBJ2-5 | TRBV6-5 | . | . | CASSFGQQETQYF | TGTGCCAGCAGTTTTGGACAGCAAGAGACCCAGTACTTC
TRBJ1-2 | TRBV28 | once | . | CASSIPTGADGYTF | TGTGCCAGCAGTATTCCCACAGGAGCCGATGGCTACACCTTC
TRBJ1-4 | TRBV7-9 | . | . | CASSLDGATNEKLFF | TGTGCCAGCAGCTTAGATGGAGCTACTAATGAAAAACTGTTTTTT
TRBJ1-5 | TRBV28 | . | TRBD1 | CATWDRGAQPQHF | TGTGCCACCTGGGACAGGGGGGCTCAGCCCCAGCATTTT
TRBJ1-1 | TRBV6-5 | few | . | CASSYSPTGRSEAFF | TGTGCCAGCAGTTACTCGCCGACAGGAAGGTCTGAAGCTTTCTTT
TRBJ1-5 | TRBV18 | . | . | CASSPVRGDQPQHF | TGTGCCAGCTCACCGGTGCGGGGGGATCAGCCCCAGCATTTT
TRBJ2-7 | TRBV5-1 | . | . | CASCEGRRMDEQYF | TGCGCCAGCTGCGAGGGAAGGAGAATGGACGAGCAGTACTTC
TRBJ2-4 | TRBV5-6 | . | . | CASSLVGRGRLAKNIQYF | TGTGCCAGCAGCTTGGTGGGCAGGGGGAGGCTAGCCAAAAACATTCAGTACTTC
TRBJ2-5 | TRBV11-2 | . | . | CASSLWQQETQYF | TGTGCCAGCAGCTTATGGCAGCAAGAGACCCAGTACTTC
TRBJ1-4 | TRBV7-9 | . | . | CASSLYSGDNEKLFF | TGTGCCAGCAGCCTATACAGCGGAGACAATGAAAAACTGTTTTTT
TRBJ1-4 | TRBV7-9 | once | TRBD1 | CSSSSSTGAGEKLFF | TGTTCCAGCAGCTCGTCGACAGGGGCCGGGGAAAAACTGTTTTTT
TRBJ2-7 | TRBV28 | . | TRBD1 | CASSTPGQGYEQYF | TGTGCCAGCAGTACTCCGGGACAGGGCTACGAGCAGTACTTC
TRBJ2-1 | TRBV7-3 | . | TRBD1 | CASSMDRAYEQFF | TGTGCCAGCAGCATGGACAGGGCCTATGAGCAGTTCTTC
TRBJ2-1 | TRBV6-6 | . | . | CASSSPGQASGGEQFF | TGTGCCAGCAGTTCCCCGGGACAGGCTTCGGGGGGTGAGCAGTTCTTC
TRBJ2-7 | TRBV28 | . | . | CASSSGLLSYEQYF | TGTGCCAGCAGTTCGGGACTCCTCTCCTACGAGCAGTACTTC
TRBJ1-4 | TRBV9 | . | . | CASSPRDIRRATNEKLFF | TGTGCCAGCAGCCCCCGGGACATCCGCCGTGCAACTAATGAAAAACTGTTTTTT
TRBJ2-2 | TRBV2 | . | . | CAGQEDSGAGELFF | TGTGCCGGCCAGGAGGACAGCGGAGCCGGGGAGCTGTTTTTT
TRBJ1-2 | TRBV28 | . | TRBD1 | CASSASGQPTGYTF | TGTGCCAGCAGTGCCTCGGGACAGCCGACTGGCTACACCTTC
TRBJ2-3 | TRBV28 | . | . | CASSLQSTDTQYF | TGTGCCAGCAGTTTGCAGAGCACAGATACGCAGTATTTT
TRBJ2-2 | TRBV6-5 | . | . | CASRRLASAGELFF | TGTGCCAGCAGGCGGCTAGCGTCAGCCGGGGAGCTGTTTTTT
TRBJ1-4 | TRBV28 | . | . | CASNTGPTNEKLFF | TGTGCCAGCAACACAGGGCCCACTAATGAAAAACTGTTTTTT
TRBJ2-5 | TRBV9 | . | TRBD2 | CASSSGQRGQETQYF | TGTGCCAGCAGCTCCGGGCAGCGGGGCCAAGAGACCCAGTACTTC
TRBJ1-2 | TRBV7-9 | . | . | CSSSLRGLAPNYGYTF | TGTTCCAGCAGCTTAAGAGGGCTGGCTCCTAACTATGGCTACACCTTC
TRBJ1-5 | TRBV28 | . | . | CASGTQDQPQHF | TGTGCCAGCGGAACTCAGGATCAGCCCCAGCATTTT
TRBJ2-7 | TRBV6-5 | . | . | CASRPQGSSEQYF | TGTGCCAGCAGACCCCAGGGATCTAGCGAGCAGTACTTC
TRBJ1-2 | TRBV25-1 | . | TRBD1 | CASSDPSTGDYGYTF | TGTGCCAGCAGTGACCCGTCGACAGGGGACTATGGCTACACCTTC
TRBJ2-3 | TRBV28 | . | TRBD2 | CASSRGGADTQYF | TGTGCCAGCTCACGGGGGGGGGCAGATACGCAGTATTTT
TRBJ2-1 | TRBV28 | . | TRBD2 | CASRALWVAGEYWNEQFF | TGTGCCAGCAGGGCCCTCTGGGTAGCGGGAGAGTATTGGAATGAGCAGTTCTTC
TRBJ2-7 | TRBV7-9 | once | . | CSSNKDGAYEQYF | TGTTCCAGCAATAAAGACGGGGCCTACGAGCAGTACTTC
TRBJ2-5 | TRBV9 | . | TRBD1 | CASSVVGQSEGETQYF | TGTGCCAGCAGCGTAGTGGGACAGTCCGAGGGAGAGACCCAGTACTTC
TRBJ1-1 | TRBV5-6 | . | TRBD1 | CASSFFSGTGGTEAFF | TGTGCCAGCAGCTTCTTCTCCGGGACAGGGGGCACTGAAGCTTTCTTT
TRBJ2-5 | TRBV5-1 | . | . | CASSVGGVAVGQETQYF | TGCGCCAGCAGCGTGGGGGGAGTAGCGGTTGGCCAAGAGACCCAGTACTTC
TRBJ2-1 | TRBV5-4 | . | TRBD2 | CASSPGLAGGNEQFF | TGTGCCAGCAGCCCCGGACTAGCGGGGGGCAATGAGCAGTTCTTC
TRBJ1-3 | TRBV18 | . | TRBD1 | CASSPGTGSGNTIYF | TGTGCCAGCTCACCAGGGACAGGCTCTGGAAACACCATATATTTT
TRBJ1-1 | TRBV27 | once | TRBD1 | CASSLSTGGVSEAFF | TGTGCCAGCAGTTTATCGACAGGGGGGGTTTCTGAAGCTTTCTTT
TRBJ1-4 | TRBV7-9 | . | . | CASSLMRGIANEKLFF | TGTGCCAGCAGCTTAATGAGGGGGATAGCTAATGAAAAACTGTTTTTT
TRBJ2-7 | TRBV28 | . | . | CASSSHQGSSEQYF | TGTGCCAGCAGTTCCCATCAGGGCAGCAGCGAGCAGTACTTC
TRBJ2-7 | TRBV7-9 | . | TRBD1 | CASTGQGSYEQYF | TGTGCCAGCACCGGACAGGGCTCCTACGAGCAGTACTTC
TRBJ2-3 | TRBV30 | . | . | CAWSPMGLSTDTQYF | TGTGCCTGGAGCCCGATGGGACTTAGCACAGATACGCAGTATTTT
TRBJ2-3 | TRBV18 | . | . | CASSPRTGRADTQYF | TGTGCCAGCTCACCACGGACAGGGAGGGCAGATACGCAGTATTTT
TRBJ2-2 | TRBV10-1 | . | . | CATSREYTGELFF | TGCGCCACCTCCAGGGAATACACCGGGGAGCTGTTTTTT
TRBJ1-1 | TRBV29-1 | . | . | CSASGTEAFF | TGCAGCGCCTCAGGGACTGAAGCTTTCTTT
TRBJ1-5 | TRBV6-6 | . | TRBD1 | CAAGGLSYQPQHF | TGTGCCGCAGGGGGGTTGTCATATCAGCCCCAGCATTTT
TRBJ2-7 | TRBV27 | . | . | CASSFGTYVSYEQYF | TGTGCCAGCAGTTTTGGGACTTACGTCTCCTACGAGCAGTACTTC
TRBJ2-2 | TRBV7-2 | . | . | CASRTTRNTGELFF | TGTGCCAGCAGAACCACTAGGAACACCGGGGAGCTGTTTTTT
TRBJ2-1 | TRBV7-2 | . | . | CASSLEGGSNNEQFF | TGTGCCAGCAGCTTAGAGGGAGGTTCGAATAATGAGCAGTTCTTC
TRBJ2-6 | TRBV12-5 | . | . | CASGPGQSGANVLTF | TGTGCTAGTGGCCCAGGACAGTCAGGGGCCAACGTCCTGACTTTC
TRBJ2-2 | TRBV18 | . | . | CASSPRGQANTGELFF | TGTGCCAGCTCACCACGGGGACAAGCAAACACCGGGGAGCTGTTTTTT